A single T cell receptor (beta chain) is shown here with its context. This sample was taken from a study of identical twins. V lost 0 bases to trimming and J lost 7 bases, with 13 bases between them. Germline V CDR1 and CDR2: SGHKS, YYEKEE (reference sequence). This CDR3 contains 14 residues. TCRdb reprocessed the 5' RACE reads via MiXCR and lists one record per CDR3 protein. In the table there are some 710,000 distinct CDR3 sequences, 6% to 6.5% of which are singletons. This TCR was sampled from a man aged 18 to 30 in good health. The J gene is TRBJ1-1, the V gene TRBV5-5; D may be TRBD1 (6 bases). Sequencing was carried out using naive T cells sorted from blood. CDR3 sequence: CASSLASRGNEAFF. As DNA, the CDR3 is TGTGCCAGCAGCTTGGCCAGTAGGGGGAATGAAGCTTTCTTT.